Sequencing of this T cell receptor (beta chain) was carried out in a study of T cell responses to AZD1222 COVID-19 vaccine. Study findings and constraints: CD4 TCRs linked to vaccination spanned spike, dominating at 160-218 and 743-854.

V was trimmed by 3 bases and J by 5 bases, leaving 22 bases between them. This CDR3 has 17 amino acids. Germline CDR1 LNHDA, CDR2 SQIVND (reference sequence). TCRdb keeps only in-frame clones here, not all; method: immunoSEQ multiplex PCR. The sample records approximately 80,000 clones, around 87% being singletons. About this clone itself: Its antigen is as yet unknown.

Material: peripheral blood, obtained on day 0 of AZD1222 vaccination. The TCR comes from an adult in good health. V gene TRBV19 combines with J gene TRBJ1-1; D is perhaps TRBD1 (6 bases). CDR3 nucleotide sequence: TGTGCCAGTAGTATGAGTAACAGGGCAGGGGTGGATACTGAAGCTTTCTTT. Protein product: CASSMSNRAGVDTEAFF.